This is a list of T cell receptor beta chains from one sample in a study of OX40 agonist ivuxolimab in advanced cancers. Only in-frame clones appear in the TCRdb table, and some are missing; sequencing was by immunoSEQ multiplex PCR. This repertoire shows just under 85,000 clones, roughly 84% found once; its top ten account for approximately 2.6%. The source was CD4+ or CD8+ T cells sorted from blood, collected in a trial of the OX40 agonist ivuxolimab. These receptors were obtained from an adult with an advanced solid tumor such as melanoma, head and neck, liver or kidney cancer. The conserved cysteine and the conserved F or W are not part of the CDR3 here. Fields, in order: CDR3 length, V gene, J gene, CDR3 protein.

12	TRBV28	TRBJ1-4	ASSLSVTGEKLF
12	TRBV7-3	TRBJ1-2	ASSLNRGGYGYT
10	TRBV6-5	TRBJ1-2	ASSEAWGGYT
11	TRBV7-9	TRBJ2-1	ASSLASENEQF
13	TRBV5-1	TRBJ1-2	ASSLGPGAIYGYT
15	TRBV27	TRBJ2-3	ASSLPTPGQGPSKQY
13	TRBV5-4	TRBJ2-7	ASSFPSGGAYEQY
10	TRBV28	TRBJ2-7	ASSLGEREQY
13	TRBV4-3	TRBJ1-6	ASSRDRDYNSPLH
14	TRBV2	TRBJ1-6	ASSEARSSYNSPLH
11	TRBV27	TRBJ1-5	ASSLGGTSAWH
10	TRBV14	TRBJ2-1	ASSQNELGPF
15	TRBV5-4	TRBJ1-6	ASSGGGSSSYNSPLH
11	TRBV6-5	TRBJ2-1	ASSARGSAEQF
13	TRBV4-1	TRBJ1-4	ASSQGTPTNEKLF
14	TRBV18	TRBJ2-1	ASSPPSGASYNEQF
12	TRBV30	TRBJ2-3	AWSRTLSTDTQY
13	TRBV6-5	TRBJ1-2	ASSYSRQRAYGYT
15	TRBV5-1	TRBJ2-2	ASSLFSRGGHTGELF
12	TRBV15	TRBJ2-5	ATSRDRREETQY
13	TRBV7-9	TRBJ2-3	ASSLAIGEIDTQY
10	TRBV11-2	TRBJ2-3	ASSASQDTQY
11	TRBV6-5	TRBJ1-2	ASSYNGDYGYT
12	TRBV9	TRBJ1-3	ASSSTVSGNTIY
16	TRBV7-2	TRBJ2-7	ASSPPGNKGPRTYEQY
10	TRBV30	TRBJ2-3	AWSGDLYTQY
11	TRBV6-5	TRBJ2-3	ASLRGGEDTQY
12	TRBV6-1	TRBJ2-3	ASIRGSGTDTQY
15	TRBV7-2	TRBJ2-7	ASSFTSGGLSSYEQY
11	TRBV9	TRBJ2-2	ASSATTTGELF
14	TRBV6-1	TRBJ2-3	ASSALTGVNTDTQY
10	TRBV30	TRBJ2-1	AWSGYRDEQF
12	TRBV4-3	TRBJ1-1	ASSQGSENTEAF
13	TRBV9	TRBJ2-5	ASSLGAGDRETQY
13	TRBV13	TRBJ2-1	ASSLGGGSYNEQF
11	TRBV6-5	TRBJ2-2	ASSPANTGELF
13	TRBV11-2	TRBJ2-3	ASSWASLNTDTQY
12	TRBV28	TRBJ2-5	ASSLVRDQETQY
13	TRBV2	TRBJ2-2	ASSPANRDTGELF
13	TRBV5-1	TRBJ2-5	ASSFQGSSEETQY
15	TRBV19	TRBJ2-3	ASSIASGGAFEDTQY
11	TRBV28	TRBJ1-2	ASSYQQGMGYT
13	TRBV6-1	TRBJ2-3	ASIPDRASTDTQY
11	TRBV10-3	TRBJ1-1	AISEQRNTEAF
12	TRBV7-2	TRBJ2-1	ASSRGTTYNEQF
12	TRBV5-1	TRBJ1-6	ASSAGQDNSPLH
10	TRBV29-1	TRBJ2-1	SVEDLVVEQF
13	TRBV10-1	TRBJ1-2	ASSESKAGVNGYT
14	TRBV6-1	TRBJ2-3	ASSVRQSRSTDTQY
10	TRBV6-6	TRBJ2-7	ASRSDSYEQY